This T cell receptor (beta chain) was profiled in a study of spatial heterogeneity in lung cancer. The germline V gene has CDR1 SGHTA and CDR2 FQGTGA. Deletions cut 3 bases from V and 0 bases from J, with 10 bases between. The CDR3 totals 15 residues. The time point denotes: sample taken at primary tumor resection. The authors sequenced whole RNA from tumor, nontumor lung or frozen PBMC without sorting. General study results and limits: Within tumors, counts of expanded alpha and beta TCRs tracked tumor mutation counts.

This clonotype appeared a few times. Its antigen is unidentified. TCRdb fed the 5' RACE reads into MiXCR, producing one record per CDR3 protein. The sample shows roughly 3,000 distinct CDR3 sequences, roughly 14% of them seen only once. The chain is built from TRBV7-3 and TRBJ2-3, with D possibly being TRBD1 or TRBD2 (6 bases each). This clonotype was sampled from a female donor with early-stage non-small cell lung cancer. The sequenced sample was lung tumor tissue, obtained at surgery. The CDR3 spells CASSLVGGSTDTQYF. CDR3 nucleotides: TGTGCCAGCAGCTTGGTCGGGGGCAGCACAGATACGCAGTATTTT.